One and the same sample provided the 5 T cell receptor beta chains below, sequenced in a study of blood T cell repertoires in COVID-19. Data came from immunoSEQ multiplex PCR; TCRdb stores just in-frame clones and leaves some out. The sample shows over 45,000 clones, 80% to 90% of them seen only once. Sequenced material: peripheral blood. Receptors were obtained from a woman of 80 years or more with acute or convalescent COVID-19.

The chain combines TRBV10-2 with TRBJ1-5; 11 nucleotides match TRBD1. After removal of 8 bases from V and 1 base from J, the junction contained 7 bases not matched to a gene. This CDR3 spans 16 amino acids. Germline-derived CDR1 and CDR2 are WSHSY and SAAADI. The CDR3 here is CASASGQGASNQPQHF. Here the CDR3 DNA reads TGCGCCAGCGCCTCCGGACAGGGGGCAAGCAATCAGCCCCAGCATTTT.

This CDR3 is CASSAPGQGAGEKLFF. The CDR3, as DNA: TGTGCCAGCAGCGCTCCGGGACAGGGGGCAGGTGAAAAACTGTTTTTT. The chain carries TRBV7-9 and TRBJ1-4; 12 bases map to TRBD1. Per the germline V gene, CDR1 is SEHNR and CDR2 is FQNEAQ (reference sequence). V dropped 5 bases and J dropped 7; count of bases not matched to a gene: 8. CDR3 length: 16 residues.

The V and J genes are TRBV2 and TRBJ1-1; a weak D match, TRBD1 (6 bases). CDR1 and CDR2 from the germline V gene are SNHLY and FYNNEI. Trimming removed 5 bases from V and 1 base from J, with 8 bases in between. The CDR3 loop spans 13 amino acids. CDR3 in DNA: TGTGCCAGCAGTTTGGACAGGAACACTGAAGCTTTCTTT. Translating gives CASSLDRNTEAFF.

This rearrangement joins TRBV20-1 to TRBJ2-7; 7 bases line up with TRBD2. CDR3 length: 11 amino acids. With V trimmed by 5 bases and J by 4 bases, 2 bases remained unmatched. Germline lookup yields CDR1 DFQATT and CDR2 SNEGSKA (reference sequence). The chain's CDR3 is CSADGGYEQYF. The CDR3 DNA reads TGCAGTGCTGACGGGGGGTACGAGCAGTACTTC.

V and J are TRBV5-1 and TRBJ1-2; D unresolved. The length of the CDR3 is 14 residues. V lost 4 bases to trimming and J lost 8 bases, with 18 bases between them. The V gene's germline CDR1 is SGHRS and CDR2 YFSETQ. This CDR3 reads CASSPGTNLGGYTF. CDR3 DNA sequence: TGCGCCAGCAGCCCCGGAACCAACTTGGGCGGCTACACCTTC.